A single sample is the source of the 30 T cell receptor beta chains below, sequenced in a study of blood T cells in healthy people across ages. Sample-barcoded 5' priming and a J-beta primer mix drove a second PCR of 7 to 11 cycles. TCRdb re-called the 5' RACE reads through MiXCR, storing one row per CDR3 protein. The top ten clones hold 17% of a sample with hundreds of thousands of distinct CDR3 sequences, about 28% of them seen once. The specimen sequenced was blood. These receptors all come from an elderly woman in good health.

The sample holds a few counts of this clonotype. V and J are TRBV20-1 and TRBJ1-5; TRBD1 is a possible D gene (5 bases). This CDR3 spans 14 amino acids. Germline CDR1 and CDR2: DFQATT and SNEGSKA (reference sequence). Between the trimmed V and J ends, which lost 6 bases and 3 bases, there was a span of 15 bases. CDR3 region: CSALGRASNQPQHF. In nucleotides, the CDR3 is TGCAGTGCACTGGGCAGGGCCTCCAATCAGCCCCAGCATTTT.

The table lists this clonotype with many counts. The genes are TRBV5-1 and TRBJ2-5; 9 bases align to TRBD1. This CDR3 is built from 16 residues. From germline, CDR1 is SGHRS and CDR2 YFSETQ. V lost 4 bases, J lost 3 bases, and 10 bases stayed unmatched. In nucleotides, the CDR3 is TGCGCCAGCAGCGGCGGCGGACAGGGGCCAGAAGAGACCCAGTACTTC. Amino acid sequence: CASSGGGQGPEETQYF.

This clonotype was recorded many times. V is TRBV7-7 and J is TRBJ2-5; 11 positions agree with TRBD2. V lost 1 base to trimming and J lost 3 bases; unmatched junction nucleotides: 7. Germline CDR1 is SSHAT and CDR2 is FNYEAQ (reference sequence). The CDR3 has 17 amino acids. The CDR3 sequence is CASSLGRLAGGKETQYF. In nucleotides, the CDR3 is TGTGCCAGCAGCTTAGGACGGCTAGCGGGGGGTAAAGAGACCCAGTACTTC.

This chain links TRBV14 with TRBJ2-5, with D possibly matching TRBD1 (5 bases). The CDR3 is 15 residues long. Trimming removed 0 bases from V and 6 bases from J, with 14 bases in between. Per germline, CDR1 SGHDN and CDR2 FVKESK. CDR3 DNA sequence: TGTGCCAGCAGCCAAGATCTGGCAGGGTGGCAGACCCAGTACTTC. Translating it yields CASSQDLAGWQTQYF.

Of note for this clonotype: This may be a read error: a much more frequent sequence differs by one nucleotide. The V and J genes are TRBV7-9 and TRBJ1-5; D ambiguous. The CDR3 has 12 amino acids. V was cut by 0 bases and J by 9 bases, with 6 bases left in between. In germline, CDR1 is SEHNR, CDR2 FQNEAQ (reference sequence). The CDR3 DNA follows: TGTGCCAGCAGCTTAGCTAGTCTGCCCCAGCATTTT. It yields the protein CASSLASLPQHF.

This clonotype was found many times. This sequence joins TRBV7-2 and TRBJ2-7; D gene unclear. The germline gives CDR1 SGHTA, CDR2 FQGNSA. This CDR3 comprises 13 residues. Trimming cost V 5 bases and J 5 bases, with 13 bases left between them. In nucleotides, the CDR3 is TGTGCCAGCAGCCCCTCCTCGCAGGACGAGCAGTACTTC. It encodes CASSPSSQDEQYF. Together with reference TRBV7-2 and TRBJ2-7, the CDR3 gives the full variable domain: GAGVSQSPSNKVTEKGKDVELRCDPISGHTALYWYRQSLGQGLEFLIYFQGNSAPDKSGLPSDRFSAERTGGSVSTLTIQRTQQEDSAVYLCASSPSSQDEQYFGPGTRLTVT.

This clonotype was detected ten times or more. The gene calls are TRBV4-2 and TRBJ1-2; D is undetermined. The CDR3 consists of 13 residues. The germline CDR1 and CDR2 sequences are LGHNA and YNFKEQ. The germline V and J ends were trimmed by 1 base and 5 bases, with 8 bases remaining between them. The DNA for the CDR3 is TGTGCCAGCAGCCAAGGGGCCAAATATGGCTACACCTTC. Its translation: CASSQGAKYGYTF.

This clonotype has ten or more counts. V and J are TRBV28 and TRBJ2-5; perhaps TRBD2 as D (6 bases). Germline CDR1 and CDR2: MDHEN and SYDVKM. The CDR3 consists of 15 residues. Trimming stripped 7 bases from V and 1 base from J, with 16 bases between. Here the CDR3 DNA reads TGTGCCAGCAAGGAGGGGCGGATAACCCAAGAGACCCAGTACTTC. Protein: CASKEGRITQETQYF.

This sequence joins TRBV7-8 and TRBJ2-6; D ambiguous. V lost 7 bases, J lost 4 bases, and 17 bases lay in between. This CDR3 contains 16 residues. Germline CDR1 reads SGHVS; CDR2 reads FQNEAQ. The CDR3 DNA reads as TGTGCCAGCACCGAGTACCGGGCTGGGGGGGCCAACGTCCTGACTTTC. It codes for CASTEYRAGGANVLTF.

The gene calls are TRBV7-2 and TRBJ2-4; TRBD1 matches 9 bases. The germline gives CDR1 SGHTA, CDR2 FQGNSA. CDR3 length equals 12 residues. The CDR3 region is CASGQGGGEQYF. In DNA, the CDR3 is TGTGCGTCGGGACAGGGAGGAGGGGAGCAGTACTTC.

This clonotype was picked up many times. This chain links TRBV7-9 with TRBJ1-2; the match to TRBD1 covers 9 bases. CDR3 length: 13 residues. The V gene's germline CDR1 is SEHNR and CDR2 FQNEAQ (reference sequence). J lost 7 bases, V lost 2 bases, and 2 bases had no gene match. The chain's CDR3 is CASSLMTGGGYTF. The CDR3 region has the DNA TGTGCCAGCAGCTTAATGACAGGGGGTGGCTACACCTTC.

This clonotype occurred many times. The chain joins TRBV5-1 to TRBJ2-1; D gene unclear. The V end lost 0 bases, the J end lost 2 bases, and 6 bases lay between the germline ends. CDR3 length: 14 amino acids. Germline CDR1 reads SGHRS; CDR2 reads YFSETQ. DNA for the CDR3: TGCGCCAGCAGCTTGGGGCCGGCCTACAATGAGCAGTTCTTC. This codes for CASSLGPAYNEQFF.

In this sample, this clonotype turned up many times. The chain carries TRBV4-2 and TRBJ1-6, with TRBD1 identical over 7 bases. With V trimmed by 0 bases and J by 0 bases, 2 bases remained unmatched. The CDR3 loop spans 17 amino acids. CDR1 and CDR2 (germline): LGHNA, YNFKEQ. The CDR3 bases are TGTGCCAGCAGCCAAGACAGGGGGAGCTCCTATAATTCACCCCTCCACTTT. Residues: CASSQDRGSSYNSPLHF.

V is TRBV6-2 or TRBV6-3 and J is TRBJ1-4; D gene unclear. CDR1 is MNHEY and CDR2 is SVGEGT in the germline V gene. With 6 bases removed from V and 7 bases from J, the gap between germline ends came to 27 bases. The CDR3 covers 18 residues. The CDR3 DNA is TGTGCCAGCAGACAAGCTTATAACCGGACCCTAAGAGGTGAAAAACTGTTTTTT. Translation gives CASRQAYNRTLRGEKLFF.

About this clonotype itself: Germline and junction disagree at one end, which may indicate a read error. V is TRBV19 and J is TRBJ1-2, with 8 bases lining up with TRBD1. Germline CDR1 reads LNHDA; CDR2 reads SQIVND (reference sequence). This CDR3 has 13 amino acids. Here the CDR3 reads CAGSIGQGGGYTF. CDR3 DNA sequence: TGTGCCGGTAGTATAGGACAGGGCGGCGGCTACACCTTC.

This clonotype appeared a few times. The rearrangement joins TRBV27 to TRBJ1-6; D is uncertain. CDR3 length: 17 residues. Germline V gene lookup returns CDR1 MNHEY and CDR2 SMNVEV (reference sequence). The V and J ends lost 6 bases and 9 bases respectively, with 24 bases between them. In DNA, the CDR3 is TGTGCCAGCAGAAGCTCCTCAGGAGCAGTTCGGTTTTCACCCCTCCACTTT. Its protein product is CASRSSSGAVRFSPLHF.

About this clonotype: This could be a read error, since a much larger clone is one nucleotide away. The chain links TRBV5-1 to TRBJ2-6; D perhaps matches TRBD1 (6 bases). The CDR3 totals 17 residues. Germline-derived CDR1 and CDR2 are SGHRS and YFSETQ. CDR3 coding DNA: TGCGCCAGCAGCCGGACAGCGTCGATGTCTGGGGCCGACGTCCTGACTTTC. Residues: CASSRTASMSGADVLTF.

In its sample, this clonotype was seen many times. The CDR3, as DNA: TGCAGTGCTAGAGTGCCAAGCGGGGGGGCCCGCAATGAGCAGTTCTTC. This encodes CSARVPSGGARNEQFF. The V gene is TRBV20-1, the J gene TRBJ2-1; 10 nucleotides line up with TRBD2. The CDR3 has 16 amino acids. V lost 1 base, J lost 6 bases, and 9 bases stayed unmatched. CDR1 and CDR2 from the germline V gene are DFQATT and SNEGSKA (reference sequence).

This clonotype was found a few times. The V call is TRBV11-2, the J call TRBJ2-5; the match to TRBD2 covers 10 bases. Germline-derived CDR1 and CDR2 are SGHAT and FQNNGV. V lost 1 base and J lost 1; bases outside the gene matches: 9. The CDR3 is 18 residues long. This CDR3 is CASSLGVMASGGQETQYF. The DNA for the CDR3 is TGTGCCAGCAGCTTAGGGGTGATGGCTAGCGGGGGCCAAGAGACCCAGTACTTC.

This clonotype was picked up a small number of times. The V and J genes are TRBV30 and TRBJ1-4; D gene uncertain. Between the trimmed V and J ends, which lost 1 base and 3 bases, there was a span of 6 bases. This CDR3 contains 13 residues. The germline CDR1 and CDR2 sequences are GTSNPN and SVGIG (reference sequence). CDR3 sequence: CAWSGGPNEKLFF. DNA for the CDR3: TGTGCCTGGAGTGGAGGTCCTAATGAAAAACTGTTTTTT.

The J gene is TRBJ2-7, the V gene TRBV7-2; 7 bases are shared with TRBD2. Germline assignment: CDR1 SGHTA and CDR2 FQGNSA. The CDR3 has 13 amino acids. The V segment lost 6 bases and the J segment 6 bases; nucleotides outside the gene matches: 8. CDR3 coding DNA: TGTGCCAGCAGTCCCCGGGACTACACCGAGCAGTACTTC. Translated: CASSPRDYTEQYF.

This clonotype was picked up a small number of times. At one end the junction does not follow the germline gene, possibly because of a read error. This chain uses TRBV6-5 with TRBJ2-1; D is uncertain. The CDR3 runs 16 residues. Germline V lookup: CDR1 MNHEY, CDR2 SVGAGI. CDR3 sequence (DNA): TGTGCCGGCAGTTACGGACGAACGAGCTCCTACAATGAGCAGTTCTTC. Translated: CAGSYGRTSSYNEQFF.

For this clonotype: A clone one base away is much larger, so this may be a read error. CDR3 sequence: CSPKRSGGETQFF. CDR3 coding DNA: TGCAGTCCAAAGAGGTCAGGCGGGGAGACCCAGTTCTTC. The chain has TRBV20-1 and TRBJ2-1; a possible D gene is TRBD2 (6 bases). This CDR3 has 13 residues. The germline gives CDR1 DFQATT, CDR2 SNEGSKA (reference sequence). The V and J ends lost 8 bases and 13 bases respectively, with 24 bases between them.

In this sample, this clonotype turned up many times. This chain connects TRBV20-1 to TRBJ2-7; TRBD1 aligns across 9 bases. J was trimmed by 7 bases and V by 5 bases; bases with no gene match: 9. Germline CDR1 and CDR2: DFQATT and SNEGSKA (reference sequence). The CDR3 consists of 13 residues. The CDR3 DNA sequence: TGCAGTGCTTACCGGGACAGGGCTAAGGAGCAGTACTTC. This codes for CSAYRDRAKEQYF.

In regard to this clonotype: A much larger clone differs by one base, so this may be a read error. The chain has TRBV27 and TRBJ2-7; 7 nucleotides agree with TRBD1. V dropped 6 bases and J dropped 6; count of bases not matched to a gene: 5. CDR1 and CDR2 (germline): MNHEY, SMNVEV (reference sequence). This CDR3 is 12 amino acids long. In nucleotides, the CDR3 is TGTGCCAGCAGACCTACAGGGGCCGAGCAGTACTTC. As protein: CASRPTGAEQYF.

For this clonotype: This clone may be a read error of a much larger clone one base away. The chain has TRBV7-9 and TRBJ2-5, with no clear D. The last part of the DNA fits TRBJ2-7 better; the J call may be wrong. CDR1 is SEHNR and CDR2 is FQNEAQ in the germline V gene (reference sequence). The CDR3 is made up of 14 amino acids. CDR3 residues: CASSLGSSAYEQYF. CDR3 in DNA: TGTGCCAGCAGCTTAGGTTCTTCAGCCTACGAGCAGTACTTC.

Only a few counts were recorded for this clonotype. The rearrangement links TRBV13 to TRBJ1-4; a possible D gene is TRBD1 (5 bases). The CDR3 has 14 amino acids. Trimming removed 7 bases from V and 4 bases from J, with 13 bases in between. CDR1 is PRHDT, CDR2 FYEKMQ, per germline (reference sequence). CDR3 coding DNA: TGTGCCAGCAAGAGTGGGGCGTATAATGAAAAACTGTTTTTT. Amino acid sequence: CASKSGAYNEKLFF.

This clonotype was found many times. The rearrangement uses TRBV6-2 or TRBV6-3 and TRBJ2-7; D unresolved. V lost 4 bases and J 6 bases, leaving 10 bases between the germline ends. This CDR3 spans 12 amino acids. Per the germline V gene, CDR1 is MNHEY and CDR2 is SVGEGT. CDR3 region: CASSSQLSEQYF. The CDR3 DNA sequence: TGTGCCAGCAGTTCCCAGCTCTCCGAGCAGTACTTC.

This chain uses TRBV15 with TRBJ1-1; D is undetermined. CDR3 length equals 15 residues. From germline, CDR1 is LNHNV and CDR2 YYDKDF (reference sequence). V gave up 1 base and J gave up 3 bases, with 12 bases separating them. This CDR3 is CATSRAGSLDTEAFF. The CDR3 nucleotides read TGTGCCACCAGCAGAGCCGGGTCCCTCGACACTGAAGCTTTCTTT. The full variable domain, its missing parts supplied by reference TRBV15 and TRBJ1-1, is DAMVIQNPRYQVTQFGKPVTLSCSQTLNHNVMYWYQQKSSQAPKLLFHYYDKDFNNEADTPDNFQSRRPNTSFCFLDIRSPGLGDTAMYLCATSRAGSLDTEAFFGQGTRLTVV.

On this clonotype: This may stem from a read error, because a much larger clone lies one nucleotide away. The V call is TRBV12-3 or TRBV12-4, the J call TRBJ1-2, with TRBD1 as a possible D gene (6 bases). The CDR3 covers 13 residues. CDR3 nucleotide sequence: TGTGCCAGCAGACCTGGCGGGGGCTATGGCTGCACCTTC. This sequence encodes CASRPGGGYGCTF.